This T cell receptor (beta chain) was found in a study of blood T cell repertoires in COVID-19. Study-level information: COVID-19 samples from acute and convalescent phases originated in the United States, Italy and Spain.

Germline V CDR1 and CDR2: SGHRS, YFSETQ. This CDR3 is built from 17 residues. Trimming removed 5 bases from V and 0 bases from J; junction bases left unmatched: 9. Source study methods: Counts of nucleated cells, estimated from reference gene primer amplification, were obtained. This table comes from immunoSEQ multiplex PCR, and its TCRdb copy is limited to in-frame clones, with some not included. V, J and clone size were drawn from that table, and D and trimming were deduced from the DNA. The repertoire has a few hundred thousand clones, 91% of them found once; the top ten carry 0.7% to 0.95%. Individuals in the exposed group had encountered a COVID-19 case within 2 weeks preceding study entry.

Material for sequencing was PBMCs or T cells enriched from blood (not recorded which). This sequence was found in a woman in her thirties or forties who had been exposed to COVID-19. This chain uses TRBV5-1 with TRBJ1-3; 9 bases fit TRBD1. CDR3 DNA sequence: TGCGCCAGCAGTTGGGGGACAGGGCGCTCCTCTGGAAACACCATATATTTT. It encodes CASSWGTGRSSGNTIYF.